This TCR beta chain was retrieved from a study of CD8+ T cells in alopecia areata. Findings and caveats of the study: Scalp clonality and expanded CD8+ clones among the top 100 were significantly decreased by tofacitinib.

This CDR3 is 16 amino acids long. With 4 bases removed from V and 3 bases from J, the gap between germline ends came to 13 bases. CDR1 MGHRA and CDR2 YSYEKL come from the germline V gene. Specified treatment: oral pan-JAK inhibitor, 5-10 mg twice daily. Extraction and reverse transcription of RNA yielded cDNA as the sequencing template. Clones were read by immunoSEQ multiplex PCR, and TCRdb kept only the in-frame ones, dropping some. The sample records 210,000 or so clones, approximately 65% being singletons. To note about this clone: Its matching antigen is unknown.

This TCR derives from a human donor with alopecia areata. V usage is TRBV4-1 and J usage is TRBJ1-6; D remains unclear. The source was CD4+ T cells sorted from blood, collected between weeks 43 and 45, from a patient treated with tofacitinib. The CDR3 is CASSPFVTDYNSPLHF. The CDR3 nucleotides are TGCGCCAGCAGCCCCTTTGTGACGGACTATAATTCACCCCTCCACTTT.